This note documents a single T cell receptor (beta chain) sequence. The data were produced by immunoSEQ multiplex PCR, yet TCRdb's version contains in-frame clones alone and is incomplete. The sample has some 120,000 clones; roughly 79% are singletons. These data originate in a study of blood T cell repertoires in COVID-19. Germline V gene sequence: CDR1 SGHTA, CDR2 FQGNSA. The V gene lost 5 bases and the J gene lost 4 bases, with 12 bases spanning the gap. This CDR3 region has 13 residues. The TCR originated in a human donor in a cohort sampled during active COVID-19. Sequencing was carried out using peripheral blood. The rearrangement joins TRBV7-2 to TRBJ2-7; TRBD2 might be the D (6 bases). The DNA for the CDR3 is TGTGCCAGCAGCCTCTTGCGGGATTACGAGCAGTACTTC. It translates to CASSLLRDYEQYF.